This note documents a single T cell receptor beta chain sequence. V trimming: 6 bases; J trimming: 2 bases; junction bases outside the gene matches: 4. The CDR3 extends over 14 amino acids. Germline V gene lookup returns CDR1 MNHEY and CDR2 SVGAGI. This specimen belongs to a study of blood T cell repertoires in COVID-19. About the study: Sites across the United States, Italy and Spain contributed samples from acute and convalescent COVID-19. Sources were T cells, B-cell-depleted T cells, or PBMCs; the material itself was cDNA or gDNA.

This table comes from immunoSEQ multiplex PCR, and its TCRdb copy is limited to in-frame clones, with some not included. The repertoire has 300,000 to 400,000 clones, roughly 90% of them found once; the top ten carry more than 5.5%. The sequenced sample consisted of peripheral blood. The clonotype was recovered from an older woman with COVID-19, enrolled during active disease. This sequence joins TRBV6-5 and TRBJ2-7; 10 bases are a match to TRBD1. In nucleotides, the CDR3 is TGTGCCAGCAGGATGGACAGGGGGACCTACGAGCAGTACTTC. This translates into CASRMDRGTYEQYF.